This T cell receptor (beta chain) was identified during a study of cytomegalovirus exposure and HLA in healthy donors (dated by TCRdb to between 2016 and 2019). Context from the whole study: An earlier analysis of approximately 640 of the donors reported 250 to 300 Gb of sequence data and roughly 100 million unique TCR beta sequences from 150 million to 200 million T cells. An early release covering just under 650 HLA-typed donors comprised roughly 300 gigabases of sequencing data and around 85 million unique TCR sequences. Among the roughly 400 genotyped donors, around 79% belonged to the genetic ancestry cluster associated with self-reported Caucasian donors. The aim of the study was to test whether cataloging public T cell receptors could identify signatures of past pathogen exposure. The study used immunosequencing to profile the T cell repertoires of approximately 640 subjects and linked those repertoires to cytomegalovirus serostatus. In addition to the first cohort of approximately 670 subjects, a separate validation cohort of approximately 110 different subjects was used. High-throughput TCR immunosequencing, statistical association of individual TCRs with disease status, and machine learning were combined to predict cytomegalovirus infection status. In a later analysis, previously published TCR beta repertoires from about 670 donors were re-analyzed and high-resolution HLA genotyping was added so that TCR occurrence patterns could be studied. In the later analysis, no new phenotypic data were used to find candidate immune exposures; instead, reliance was placed on TCR beta sequences and their occurrence across donors. An earlier analysis of approximately 630 of the donors applied high-throughput TCR beta sequencing to assess whether each TCR beta V gene segment acted as functional or pseudogenic. Donor age, sex, ethnicity and CMV serostatus were compiled together with the repertoire data. Genome-wide SNP genotypes for about 65% of the roughly 700 donors were used in a later genetic analysis, which treated that subset as a discovery cohort. All discovery cohort repertoires had been generated using a single sequencing platform. HLA typing included class I and class II loci at four-digit resolution. The number of donors typed differed by locus, with 629-630 for A, B, C, DRB1 and DQB1, more than 500 for DQA1, 600 to 610 for DPA1, and about 450 for DPB1. Roughly five DR-DQ haplotypes were treated as single units for association and clustering because of strong linkage in the cohort. On average, roughly 250,000 unique TCR beta nucleotide sequences were sequenced per donor among some 420 genotyped donors of the cohort, with about 19% of those sequences being non-productive. General conclusions and limits of the study: Because HLA typing was unavailable for some donors at each locus, only the typed subset was used in association tests. Most CMV-associated TCR beta chains appeared to be HLA-restricted in a later analysis, and the HLA associations seemed to be driven largely by CMV exposure. For the cohort, immune exposure information was limited to CMV serostatus. According to a later analysis, TCR association rates differed among HLA loci, with DRB1 alleles showing the most associated TCRs and HLA-C alleles showing the fewest. Compared with equally common non-associated chains, HLA-associated TCR beta chains in a later analysis were more clonally expanded and had lower generation probabilities. In this cohort, only TCR beta chains were sequenced, and detectable features were limited by the absence of alpha or paired-chain data. Roughly uniform sequencing depth across donors was assumed in presence/absence analyses, although this assumption may not hold. A further reported finding was that TCR beta sequences accurately predicted the HLA-A and HLA-B alleles for most subjects in the first cohort. Assigning TCR associations to individual alleles was difficult when HLA alleles, especially DR and DQ, strongly co-occurred. Most TCR sequences were observed very rarely across donors, whereas some public TCRs were present in many individuals. According to a later analysis, parvovirus B19, influenza, CMV and Epstein-Barr virus appeared linked to several top co-occurrence clusters. Compared with the approximately 600-donor mean, donors in an Asian-associated ancestry cluster had fewer N-insertions in productive TCRs, according to a later genetic analysis. The 87-base-pair reads could not distinguish some IMGT-functional V segments, including TRBV6-2 and TRBV6-3, so those segments were excluded. In a later analysis, some 17,000 TCR beta sequences were associated with specific HLA alleles at a false discovery rate of 0.05. The study gave a list of about 160 TCR beta chains associated with cytomegalovirus. Seventeen rarely observed V segments, including chromosome 9 orphons, were excluded from the earlier analysis of about 600 of the donors because counts were too low. In an earlier analysis of about 550 of the donors, most TCR beta V segments were observed in productive rearrangements about 90% or about 30% of the time, broadly matching IMGT annotations. According to the authors, the approach could potentially be generalized to other disease states and immunological phenotypes. Linkage disequilibrium might explain the correlated functional status among segregating V segments, but an unknown experimental factor could not be excluded. A later genetic analysis associated a missense DCLRE1C variant with V-gene and J-gene trimming of TCR beta chains, and an independent cohort replicated the association. A group of highly shared sequence variants was considered likely to be a technical artifact of the sequencing pipeline. The classifier was reported to diagnose cytomegalovirus status with high specificity and sensitivity in both the original and validation cohorts. In vitro tests confirmed that a few of the cytomegalovirus-associated TCR beta chains recognize cytomegalovirus antigens.

The library was built by means of the immunoSEQ multiplex PCR assay. For the multiplex PCR, a mixture combining 60 forward primers for TCR Vbeta segments and 13 reverse primers for TCR Jbeta segments was used. A multiplex PCR assay on genomic DNA amplified the CDR3 region of rearranged TCR beta genes. The Illumina HiSeq System was used to sequence the amplified TCR beta libraries as 87-base-pair reads. The authors' analysis ran thus. A later analysis counted about 80 million unique TCR beta chains across the 650 to 700 repertoires, and roughly 10 million of these chains were shared by at least two donors. Raw reads were error-corrected and collapsed into unique sequences with a nearest-neighbor algorithm that merged closely related sequences to remove PCR and sequencing errors. CDR3 sequences were aligned to IMGT reference sequences to assign V, D and J gene segments. For a sequence to be retained, a match of at least six nucleotides to both a V gene segment and a J gene segment was required. A rearrangement was called productive if the CDR3 had no stop codons and remained in frame with V and J, and every other rearrangement was called non-productive. Following IMGT convention, CDR3 was defined as the stretch from the second conserved V-encoded cysteine up to the conserved J-encoded phenylalanine. Sequences without an unambiguous match to a single V gene segment were excluded from the earlier analysis of 450 to 750 of the donors. An earlier analysis of about 600 of the donors called V segments functional above 56.7% productive rearrangements and segregating when the between-donor standard deviation exceeded 5%. A statistical classification framework was built for diagnosing cytomegalovirus status from the catalog of TCR beta chain sequences. A later analysis assigned V and J genes by comparing TCR nucleotide sequences with IMGT/GENE-DB human TR gene sequences. The TCRdist pipeline was used in a later analysis to assign CDR3 sequences and most-parsimonious VDJ recombination scenarios. In a later analysis, each TCR beta chain was defined by its CDR3 amino acid sequence together with its V-gene family, and reads without a unique V-gene family were excluded. To address suspected cross-contamination and a sequencing artifact, a later analysis removed around 600 highly shared, low-generation-probability nucleotide sequences. In a later analysis, a clonal expansion index for each public chain was calculated from normalized within-repertoire ranks of inferred template counts. In a later analysis, generation probabilities were computed using a VDJ recombination model fitted to out-of-frame rearrangements, and the results were checked against IGoR. Hypergeometric tests were used in a later analysis to score TCR-TCR, TCR-HLA and TCR-CMV co-occurrence, with a repertoire-size bias correction applied to the TCR pairs. A later analysis estimated false discovery rates by permuting HLA or CMV assignments 20 times. In a later analysis, co-occurring TCRs were grouped using DBSCAN, and TCRdist sequence similarity was added for clustering within HLA-allele-positive subsets. For co-occurrence clustering, repertoires with fewer than 30,000 or more than 120,000 public chains were excluded, along with four or five repertoires with anomalous nucleotide sharing. The table was pulled from immuneACCESS by TCRdb, which kept in-frame rearrangements only. Such tables lose some clones; where checked, under half of the loss comes from unresolved V genes, and the rest has no known cause. The D gene and trimming were derived from the DNA, and the V and J assignments and clone size from that table. The table of this sample itemizes about 84,000 clones. The ten largest clones add up to about 0.5% of the sample.

The cohort consisted of approximately 670 healthy bone marrow donors. At the time of sampling, all cohort members were nominally healthy, though unrecorded immune exposures were likely present. The donor tested CMV seronegative, placing the donor among the 350 to 400 seronegative members of the cohort. Each donor provided a peripheral blood sample, and peripheral blood mononuclear cells were used for TCR beta sequencing. The Qiagen DNeasy Blood Extraction Kit was used to extract genomic DNA from the blood cell samples. Inclusive of the bounding cysteine and phenylalanine, the CDR3 is 15 residues long. Only CDR3 DNA is held: 45 bases, read in frame from base 1. V is pared back by 4 bases and J by 5 bases, with 16 bases lying between the germline termini. Per the germline V gene, SGHTA is the CDR1 and FQGTGA is the CDR2. With regard to this clone: The antigen it recognizes is unknown.

The TCR comes from a man aged 45-65 years in good health and CMV-seronegative. The chain uses TRBV7-3 and TRBJ2-3; TRBD2 is perhaps the D gene, given 7 matching bases. The material sequenced was PBMCs. The CDR3 region has the sequence CASSSRGGRIDTQYF. The DNA sequence reads TGTGCCAGCAGCTCAAGGGGGGGTAGGATAGATACGCAGTATTTT.